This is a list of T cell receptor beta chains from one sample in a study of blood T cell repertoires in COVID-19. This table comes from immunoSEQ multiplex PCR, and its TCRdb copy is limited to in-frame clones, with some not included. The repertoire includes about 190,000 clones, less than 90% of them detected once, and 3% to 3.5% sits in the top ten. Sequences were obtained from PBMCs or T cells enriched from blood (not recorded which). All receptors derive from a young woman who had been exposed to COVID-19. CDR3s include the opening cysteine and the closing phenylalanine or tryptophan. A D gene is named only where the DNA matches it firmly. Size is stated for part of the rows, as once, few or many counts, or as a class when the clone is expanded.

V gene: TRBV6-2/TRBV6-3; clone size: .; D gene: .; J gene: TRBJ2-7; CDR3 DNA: TGTGCCAGCAGTTACGGACAGTCCTACGAGCAGTACTTC; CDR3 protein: CASSYGQSYEQYF
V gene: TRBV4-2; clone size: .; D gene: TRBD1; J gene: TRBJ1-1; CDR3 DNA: TGTGCCAGCAGCCCCGGACAGGTCAACACTGAAGCTTTCTTT; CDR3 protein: CASSPGQVNTEAFF
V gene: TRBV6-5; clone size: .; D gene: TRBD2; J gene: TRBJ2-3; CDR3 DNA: TGTGCCAGCAGTTATTTACTCGGGGGAGGGGCAGATACGCAGTATTTT; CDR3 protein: CASSYLLGGGADTQYF
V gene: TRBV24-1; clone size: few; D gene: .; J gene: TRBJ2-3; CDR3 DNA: TGTGCCACCAGTGATTCGGGATATGTGGATACGCAGTATTTT; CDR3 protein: CATSDSGYVDTQYF
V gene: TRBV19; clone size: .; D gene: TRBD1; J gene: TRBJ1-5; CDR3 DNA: TGTGCCAGTACGGGACAGCAAAATCAGCCCCAGCATTTT; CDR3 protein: CASTGQQNQPQHF
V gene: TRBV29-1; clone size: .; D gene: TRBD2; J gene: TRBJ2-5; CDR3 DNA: TGCAGCGTCTCCCTAGCGGGGGGGCGAGAGACCCAGTACTTC; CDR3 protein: CSVSLAGGRETQYF
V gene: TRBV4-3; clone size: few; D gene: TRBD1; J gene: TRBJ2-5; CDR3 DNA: TGCGCCAGCAGCAAGGGACAGGACCAAGAGACCCAGTACTTC; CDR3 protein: CASSKGQDQETQYF
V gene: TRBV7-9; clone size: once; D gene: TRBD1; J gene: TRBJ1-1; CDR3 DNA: TGTGCCAGCAGCTTAGCTACCGGGACAGGGGGCACCTACACTGAAGCTTTCTTT; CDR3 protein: CASSLATGTGGTYTEAFF
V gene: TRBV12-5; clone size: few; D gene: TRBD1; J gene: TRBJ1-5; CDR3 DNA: TGTGCTAGTGGTTTGGGGGACACCCGGGACAGGGGCCAAAATCAGCCCCAGCATTTT; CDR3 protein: CASGLGDTRDRGQNQPQHF
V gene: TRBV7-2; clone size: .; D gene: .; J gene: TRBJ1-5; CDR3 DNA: TGTGCCAGCAGCTTAGGGCCGGGAAATCAGCCCCAGCATTTT; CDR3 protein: CASSLGPGNQPQHF